These T cell receptor beta chains were read from a single sample in a study of T cell repertoires in cytomegalovirus infection. No cognate antigen is known for these TCRs. TCRdb re-analysed the reads in MiXCR, keeping a single row per CDR3 protein. The profile shows about 52,000 distinct CDR3 sequences, less than 20% of them singletons. The starting material was CD8+ T cells from cultured PBMCs, obtained from culture after CMV antigen stimulation. Receptors originate from a human donor in good health (CMV status not recorded). Some clones in this sample may be carry-over from other donors' samples. Each CDR3 is given with its conserved first and last residue. The D gene is left open where the match is weak. Part of the rows lack a size; the others show once, few, many or a class for expanded clones.

CDR3 protein | CDR3 DNA | D gene | clone size | J gene | V gene
CASSLELPYEQYF | TGTGCCAGCAGCTTAGAACTACCCTACGAGCAGTACTTC | NA | NA | TRBJ2-7 | TRBV7-6
CASSQAPGGYTF | TGTGCCAGCAGCCAAGCTCCAGGGGGCTACACCTTC | NA | NA | TRBJ1-2 | TRBV4-1
CASSLGQVNQPQHF | TGTGCCAGCTCCCTGGGGCAAGTCAATCAGCCCCAGCATTTT | NA | few | TRBJ1-5 | TRBV7-6
CSAIRADHGTQYF | TGCAGTGCCATCCGAGCCGACCACGGGACCCAGTACTTC | NA | few | TRBJ2-5 | TRBV20-1
CASSPKGQGVEKLFF | TGTGCCAGCAGTCCCAAGGGACAGGGAGTAGAAAAACTGTTTTTT | TRBD1 | few | TRBJ1-4 | TRBV28
CATYPGRHSGNTIYF | TGTGCCACCTATCCGGGACGACACTCTGGAAACACCATATATTTT | NA | few | TRBJ1-3 | TRBV28
CASRKGQGPNTEAFF | TGTGCCAGCAGGAAGGGACAGGGGCCGAACACTGAAGCTTTCTTT | TRBD1 | few | TRBJ1-1 | TRBV2
CASSTFQSPLHF | TGTGCCAGTAGTACTTTCCAATCACCCCTCCACTTT | NA | once | TRBJ1-6 | TRBV19
CASSLDNSPLHF | TGTGCCAGCAGCTTAGATAATTCACCCCTCCACTTT | NA | many | TRBJ1-6 | TRBV7-6
CASSNSGGTDTQYF | TGTGCCAGCAGCAATAGCGGGGGGACAGATACGCAGTATTTT | TRBD2 | few | TRBJ2-3 | TRBV11-2
CASSLAGTGITGELFF | TGTGCCAGCAGCTTGGCCGGGACAGGGATCACCGGGGAGCTGTTTTTT | TRBD1 | NA | TRBJ2-2 | TRBV5-6
CASSQDRVAGTDTQYF | TGCGCCAGCAGCCAAGATAGGGTAGCGGGCACAGATACGCAGTATTTT | NA | few | TRBJ2-3 | TRBV4-1
CASSPRQGDDQPQHF | TGTGCCAGCAGTCCCCGACAGGGTGACGATCAGCCCCAGCATTTT | TRBD1 | few | TRBJ1-5 | TRBV12-3/TRBV12-4
CATSRPVTATSGANVLTF | TGTGCCACCAGCAGACCCGTGACGGCTACCTCTGGGGCCAACGTCCTGACTTTC | NA | few | TRBJ2-6 | TRBV15
CASSGVPNQPQHF | TGTGCCAGCTCTGGGGTTCCGAATCAGCCCCAGCATTTT | NA | NA | TRBJ1-5 | TRBV11-2
CASSHRNRGYGYTF | TGCGCCAGCAGCCACCGGAATCGGGGATACGGCTACACCTTC | NA | few | TRBJ1-2 | TRBV4-1
CASSLTDPVATNEKLFF | TGTGCCAGCAGCTTAACTGACCCGGTAGCAACTAATGAAAAACTGTTTTTT | NA | few | TRBJ1-4 | TRBV7-2
CASSQEETSNQPQHF | TGCGCCAGCAGCCAAGAAGAGACTAGCAATCAGCCCCAGCATTTT | NA | NA | TRBJ1-5 | TRBV4-1
CASSYLRDLYGYTF | TGTGCCAGCAGTTACCTCCGAGACTTGTATGGCTACACCTTC | NA | few | TRBJ1-2 | TRBV6-2/TRBV6-3
CASSQEAGNSPLHF | TGTGCCAGCAGCCAAGAGGCGGGCAATTCACCCCTCCACTTT | NA | NA | TRBJ1-6 | TRBV4-2
CASSDVATDTQYF | TGCGCCAGCAGCGACGTTGCGACAGATACGCAGTATTTT | NA | many | TRBJ2-3 | TRBV10-1
CASSLGLNDQPQHF | TGTGCCAGCAGCTTAGGGCTAAACGATCAGCCCCAGCATTTT | NA | few | TRBJ1-5 | TRBV7-6
CSARDYKSTDTQYF | TGCAGTGCTAGAGATTACAAAAGCACAGATACGCAGTATTTT | NA | few | TRBJ2-3 | TRBV20-1
CASKQAGPANTEAFF | TGTGCCTCCAAACAGGCTGGGCCGGCGAACACTGAAGCTTTCTTT | NA | few | TRBJ1-1 | TRBV7-9
CASKTGGDTGELFF | TGTGCCAGTAAGACAGGGGGCGACACCGGGGAGCTGTTTTTT | TRBD1 | NA | TRBJ2-2 | TRBV19
CASSLGDLAGGYYEQYF | TGTGCCAGCAGCTTAGGGGACCTTGCAGGGGGCTATTACGAGCAGTACTTC | TRBD1 | NA | TRBJ2-7 | TRBV7-9
CASSAQRGGADGYTF | TGTGCCAGCAGCGCCCAGCGAGGGGGCGCTGATGGCTACACCTTC | TRBD1 | few | TRBJ1-2 | TRBV9
CASSFVRNYNEQFF | TGTGCCAGCAGCTTTGTCCGTAACTACAATGAGCAGTTCTTC | NA | few | TRBJ2-1 | TRBV7-8
CASSQGAASGYNEQFF | TGTGCCAGCAGCCAGGGGGCGGCTAGCGGGTACAATGAGCAGTTCTTC | NA | few | TRBJ2-1 | TRBV7-2
CASSFTVDTQYF | TGTGCCAGCAGTTTCACGGTGGATACGCAGTATTTT | NA | few | TRBJ2-3 | TRBV28
CASGGQGIYEQYF | TGTGCCAGCGGCGGACAGGGGATCTACGAGCAGTACTTC | TRBD1 | many | TRBJ2-7 | TRBV28
CASSQTGTGEAFF | TGCGCCAGCAGCCAAACCGGGACAGGTGAAGCTTTCTTT | TRBD1 | NA | TRBJ1-1 | TRBV4-3
CASTLDGDPETQYF | TGCGCCAGCACCCTTGATGGAGATCCGGAGACCCAGTACTTC | NA | few | TRBJ2-5 | TRBV5-1
CASSPGTSYGYTF | TGTGCCAGCAGCCCCGGGACAAGCTATGGCTACACCTTC | NA | few | TRBJ1-2 | TRBV7-9
CASSYSGSEQYF | TGTGCCAGCAGTTACTCAGGAAGCGAGCAGTACTTC | NA | few | TRBJ2-7 | TRBV6-5
CASSDIGTRKNQPQHF | TGTGCCAGCAGTGACATTGGGACACGGAAAAATCAGCCCCAGCATTTT | NA | NA | TRBJ1-5 | TRBV6-1
CASSPGASGGTAQYF | TGTGCCAGCAGCCCCGGGGCTAGCGGGGGGACAGCGCAGTATTTT | TRBD2 | few | TRBJ2-3 | TRBV5-6
CSVEDAARSSYNEQFF | TGCAGCGTTGAAGACGCAGCGAGGAGCTCCTACAATGAGCAGTTCTTC | NA | NA | TRBJ2-1 | TRBV29-1
CASSQATVYNSPLHF | TGCGCCAGCAGCCAAGCGACAGTTTATAATTCACCCCTCCACTTT | NA | few | TRBJ1-6 | TRBV4-1
CASGLVLGGSSYNEQFF | TGTGCTAGTGGTTTGGTACTCGGGGGGAGCTCCTACAATGAGCAGTTCTTC | TRBD2 | NA | TRBJ2-1 | TRBV12-5
CASSVQPGPGSTGELFF | TGTGCCAGCAGCGTCCAACCCGGGCCCGGTTCCACCGGGGAGCTGTTTTTT | NA | NA | TRBJ2-2 | TRBV2
CASSIAQGGNTEAFF | TGTGCCAGTAGTATAGCCCAGGGGGGGAACACTGAAGCTTTCTTT | TRBD1 | NA | TRBJ1-1 | TRBV19
CASYRGLSTEAFF | TGTGCCAGCTATCGGGGTTTGAGCACTGAAGCTTTCTTT | NA | NA | TRBJ1-1 | TRBV6-2/TRBV6-3
CASSTDRAYEQYF | TGCGCCAGCAGCACGGACCGCGCCTACGAGCAGTACTTC | NA | few | TRBJ2-7 | TRBV5-1
CASSETREAFF | TGTGCCAGCAGCGAGACACGTGAAGCTTTCTTT | NA | few | TRBJ1-1 | TRBV7-4
CASSPLAETGYEQYF | TGTGCCAGCAGTCCATTGGCGGAGACAGGTTACGAGCAGTACTTC | NA | NA | TRBJ2-7 | TRBV6-6
CASIPRGGSQEKLFF | TGTGCCAGCATCCCCCGCGGGGGGTCTCAAGAAAAACTGTTTTTT | NA | few | TRBJ1-4 | TRBV7-9
CASSLNRNTDTQYF | TGTGCCAGCAGTTTAAACAGAAACACAGATACGCAGTATTTT | NA | few | TRBJ2-3 | TRBV12-3/TRBV12-4
CASSQDVGYYGYTF | TGCGCCAGCAGCCAAGATGTCGGGTATTATGGCTACACCTTC | NA | few | TRBJ1-2 | TRBV4-3
CASSLGASEVETQYF | TGTGCCAGCAGCTTAGGGGCTAGCGAAGTAGAGACCCAGTACTTC | NA | NA | TRBJ2-5 | TRBV7-2
CASSEGQVAKNIQYF | TGTGCCAGCAGTGAAGGGCAGGTAGCCAAAAACATTCAGTACTTC | NA | few | TRBJ2-4 | TRBV2